This paragraph reports one TCR beta chain. The data originate from a study of blood T cell repertoires in COVID-19. Overall study: Samples representing acute and convalescent COVID-19 were sourced from the United States, Italy and Spain. T cells, B-cell-depleted T cells, or PBMCs provided the cDNA or gDNA that served as material.

Looked up from germline, CDR1 is SNHLY and CDR2 is FYNNEI. The CDR3 is 18 amino acids. Trimming at V came to 1 base and at J to 7 bases, leaving 14 bases not matched to a gene. Authors' analysis steps: It was from reference gene primer amplification that nucleated cell counts were estimated. This table comes from immunoSEQ multiplex PCR, and its TCRdb copy is limited to in-frame clones, with some not included. V, J and clone size derive from that table, while D and trimming were established from the DNA sequence. The top ten clones hold 0.2% to 0.3% of a sample with some 700,000 clones, over 80% of them seen once.

The sample taken for sequencing was peripheral blood. This clonotype originated in a woman aged 18 to 35 with acute or convalescent COVID-19. This rearrangement joins TRBV2 to TRBJ1-5; 9 nucleotides agree with TRBD1. The CDR3 spells CASSEGRRVGQGKQPQHF. In DNA, the CDR3 is TGTGCCAGCAGTGAAGGACGTCGGGTTGGACAGGGGAAACAGCCCCAGCATTTT.